Shown below are 29 T cell receptor beta chains from a single sample sequenced in a study of CD8 T cells in ankylosing spondylitis. TCRdb analysed the 5' RACE reads with MiXCR anew, one entry per CDR3 protein. The sample holds about 36,000 distinct CDR3 sequences, 11% seen once. The sequencing sample was made of synovial fluid, either unsorted or a sorted T cell fraction (not recorded which). Receptors originate from a male donor with ankylosing spondylitis.

This clonotype was observed at least ten times. The chain joins TRBV2 to TRBJ1-6; 10 nucleotides agree with TRBD1. CDR3 length: 14 residues. The V gene's germline CDR1 is SNHLY and CDR2 FYNNEI. The V gene end was trimmed by 4 bases and the J gene end by 8 bases; junction bases not matched to a gene: 2. CDR3 nucleotide sequence: TGTGCCAGCAGTGGGGACAGGGGATATTCACCCCTCCACTTT. It translates to CASSGDRGYSPLHF. Looking up the rest from reference TRBV2 and TRBJ1-6 gives the full variable domain: EPEVTQTPSHQVTQMGQEVILRCVPISNHLYFYWYRQILGQKVEFLVSFYNNEISEKSEIFDDQFSVERPDGSNFTLKIRSTKLEDSAMYFCASSGDRGYSPLHFGNGTRLTVT.

The J gene is TRBJ2-7, the V gene TRBV28; 10 bases map to TRBD2. With 6 bases clipped from V and 0 bases from J, the junction kept 8 bases outside the gene matches. In germline, CDR1 is MDHEN, CDR2 SYDVKM. The CDR3 is made up of 16 amino acids. Here the CDR3 reads CASSVSGRTISYEQYF. CDR3 sequence (DNA): TGTGCCAGCAGCGTTAGCGGGAGGACCATCTCCTACGAGCAGTACTTC. The variable domain in full, with the rest retrieved from reference TRBV28 and TRBJ2-7, is DVKVTQSSRYLVKRTGEKVFLECVQDMDHENMFWYRQDPGLGLRLIYFSYDVKMKEKGDIPEGYSVSREKKERFSLILESASTNQTSMYLCASSVSGRTISYEQYFGPGTRLTVT.

This clonotype was detected many times. V and J are TRBV5-5 and TRBJ2-3; either TRBD1 or TRBD2 may supply D (5 bases each). Germline lookup yields CDR1 SGHKS and CDR2 YYEKEE (reference sequence). This CDR3 comprises 12 residues. Trimming left V 4 bases short and J 6 bases short, with 9 bases between. The CDR3 loop reads CASSKEGDTQYF. CDR3 nucleotides: TGTGCCAGCAGCAAAGAGGGGGATACGCAGTATTTT.

This clonotype was seen a handful of times. The CDR3 protein is CSAGRGTVATNEKLFF. The CDR3 DNA reads TGCAGTGCTGGCCGTGGGACAGTTGCAACTAATGAAAAACTGTTTTTT. The V gene is TRBV20-1, the J gene TRBJ1-4, with TRBD1 matching 7 bases. The CDR3 consists of 16 residues. The germline gives CDR1 DFQATT, CDR2 SNEGSKA (reference sequence). The junction had 9 bases not matched to a gene; V was cut back by 5 bases and J by 0 bases.

This clonotype was picked up many times. The J gene is TRBJ2-7, the V gene TRBV28; 7 bases are shared with TRBD1. The germline V gene encodes CDR1 MDHEN and CDR2 SYDVKM. V was clipped by 7 bases and J by 3 bases; unmatched bases: 12. The CDR3 has 15 amino acids. CDR3 sequence: CASTSPGTDNYEQYF. CDR3 nucleotide sequence: TGTGCCAGCACCTCCCCCGGGACAGATAACTACGAGCAGTACTTC.

The chain carries TRBV15 and TRBJ1-1; TRBD1 agrees at 9 bases. The germline gives CDR1 LNHNV, CDR2 YYDKDF (reference sequence). The CDR3 contains 16 residues. Trimming took 4 bases from V and 1 from J; bases not matched to a gene: 7. This CDR3 reads CATSTPLQGANTEAFF. The CDR3 region has the DNA TGTGCCACCAGCACCCCGCTACAGGGGGCGAACACTGAAGCTTTCTTT.

In its sample, this clonotype was seen many times. This chain joins TRBV7-9 and TRBJ2-1; no clear D. The CDR3 is 14 residues long. Trimming took off 5 bases at V and 6 bases at J, with 14 bases between the two ends. CDR1 and CDR2 from the germline V gene are SEHNR and FQNEAQ (reference sequence). The CDR3 DNA reads as TGTGCCAGCAGCATAGGTTTCACGCTCAATGAGCAGTTCTTC. Protein sequence: CASSIGFTLNEQFF.

This clonotype was seen more than once but under ten times. This chain uses TRBV9 with TRBJ1-2; D possibly corresponds to TRBD1 (5 bases). The CDR3 runs to 15 residues. The ends were cut back, 4 bases at V and 2 bases at J, with 15 bases in the middle. The germline V gene has CDR1 SGDLS and CDR2 YYNGEE. CDR3 amino acids: CASSPRDQLNYGYTF. The DNA for the CDR3 is TGTGCCAGCAGCCCTCGGGACCAACTGAACTATGGCTACACCTTC.

The sample holds many counts of this clonotype. The chain uses TRBV7-2 and TRBJ1-5; possible D gene TRBD1, 5 bases. From germline, CDR1 is SGHTA and CDR2 FQGNSA. V shed 1 base and J shed 3 bases, with 10 bases lying between them. This CDR3 is built from 15 residues. The CDR3 DNA sequence: TGTGCCAGCAGCTTAGAATCAGGGTCCAATCAGCCCCAGCATTTT. Its translation is CASSLESGSNQPQHF.

This clonotype was found many times. The chain couples TRBV7-9 to TRBJ2-4; D is perhaps TRBD2 (6 bases). V lost 5 bases and J 1 base, leaving 15 bases between the germline ends. In germline, CDR1 is SEHNR, CDR2 FQNEAQ (reference sequence). The length of the CDR3 is 16 residues. In nucleotides, the CDR3 is TGTGCCAGCAGCCCCCCCAGGGAGGAGGCCAAAAACATTCAGTACTTC. This translates into CASSPPREEAKNIQYF.

This clonotype was observed at least ten times. This chain connects TRBV7-2 to TRBJ2-7, with D unclear. The germline CDR1 and CDR2 sequences are SGHTA and FQGNSA. The CDR3 spans 16 residues. The ends were cut back, 0 bases at V and 2 bases at J, with 14 bases in the middle. Here the CDR3 reads CASSLALGVPTYEQYF. The CDR3 nucleotides are TGTGCCAGCAGCTTAGCGCTTGGGGTGCCGACCTACGAGCAGTACTTC. The full variable domain, in which reference TRBV7-2 and TRBJ2-7 provide the parts outside the CDR3, is GAGVSQSPSNKVTEKGKDVELRCDPISGHTALYWYRQSLGQGLEFLIYFQGNSAPDKSGLPSDRFSAERTGGSVSTLTIQRTQQEDSAVYLCASSLALGVPTYEQYFGPGTRLTVT.

V usage is TRBV5-1 and J usage is TRBJ2-3; D possibly matches TRBD1 or TRBD2 (5 bases each). The V gene's germline CDR1 is SGHRS and CDR2 YFSETQ. The CDR3 runs 14 residues. V shed 4 bases and J shed 2 bases, with 11 bases lying between them. CDR3 in amino acids: CASSPGQVTDTQYF. CDR3 nucleotide sequence: TGCGCCAGCAGCCCGGGGCAGGTCACAGATACGCAGTATTTT.

CDR3 in amino acids: CASSSERYASTDTQYF. As DNA, the CDR3 is TGCGCCAGCAGCTCCGAGCGTTACGCTAGCACAGATACGCAGTATTTT. The J gene is TRBJ2-3, the V gene TRBV5-1; D is ambiguous. From germline, CDR1 is SGHRS and CDR2 YFSETQ. V gave up 3 bases and J gave up 0 bases, with 14 bases separating them. The CDR3 is 16 amino acids.

This chain links TRBV15 with TRBJ1-5; 9 bases agree with TRBD1. Germline V gives CDR1 LNHNV, CDR2 YYDKDF (reference sequence). V lost 6 bases to trimming and J lost 6 bases; unmatched junction nucleotides: 6. The CDR3 spans 14 residues. This chain's CDR3 is CATREQGAGQPQHF. The CDR3 DNA reads as TGTGCCACCAGGGAACAGGGGGCGGGTCAGCCCCAGCATTTT.

At least ten counts were recorded for this clonotype. The rearrangement uses TRBV15 and TRBJ2-5; the match to TRBD2 covers 7 bases. The CDR3 loop spans 13 amino acids. Germline CDR1 LNHNV, CDR2 YYDKDF (reference sequence). V shed 7 bases, J shed 5 bases, and the junction held 7 bases outside the gene matches. The CDR3 nucleotides are TGTGCCACCACCACTGGGGAGGGGGAGACCCAGTACTTC. Translation gives CATTTGEGETQYF.

The chain employs TRBV11-1 and TRBJ2-1; D may be TRBD1 (5 bases). This CDR3 has 15 residues. Trimming removed 3 bases from V and 3 bases from J, with 12 bases in between. CDR1 and CDR2 (germline): SGHAT, FQDESV (reference sequence). The DNA of the CDR3 is TGTGCCAGCAGCTTCCAGGGAATAAACTACAATGAGCAGTTCTTC. It yields the protein CASSFQGINYNEQFF.

This clonotype was found a few times. V and J are TRBV9 and TRBJ2-2; perhaps TRBD1 as D (6 bases). The CDR3 contains 16 residues. The germline CDR1 and CDR2 sequences are SGDLS and YYNGEE. V lost 1 base and J lost 0, with 10 bases in between. CDR3 sequence: CASSVRTDPNTGELFF. CDR3 sequence (DNA): TGTGCCAGCAGCGTAAGGACAGACCCGAACACCGGGGAGCTGTTTTTT.

This clonotype appeared once. A much larger clone sits a single nucleotide away, making a read error possible. The chain has TRBV7-6 and TRBJ2-1; TRBD2 is a possible D gene (6 bases). The end of the DNA fits TRBJ2-7 better, so the J call may be wrong. CDR1 SGHVS and CDR2 FNYEAQ come from the germline V gene. CDR3 size: 17 residues. CDR3 in DNA: TGTGCCAGCAGCTCCCCGGCAGTCGGGAGAGGCTACAATGAGCAGTACTTC. Its protein is CASSSPAVGRGYNEQYF.

This clonotype was seen a handful of times. The rearrangement uses TRBV20-1 and TRBJ2-1; 7 bases line up with TRBD2. Per germline, CDR1 DFQATT and CDR2 SNEGSKA (reference sequence). The CDR3 sequence is 15 residues long. J gave up 0 bases and V 1 base, and 3 bases lay outside the gene matches. DNA of the CDR3: TGCAGTGCTAGAGGCCTAGCGGTCTCCTACAATGAGCAGTTCTTC. Its protein product is CSARGLAVSYNEQFF.

In this sample, this clonotype turned up a few times. This chain joins TRBV9 and TRBJ1-1; no clear D. The V end was cut by 0 bases, the J end by 10 bases, with 10 bases between. The germline V gene has CDR1 SGDLS and CDR2 YYNGEE. The CDR3 is made up of 12 amino acids. The DNA for the CDR3 is TGTGCCAGCAGCGTAGATGGCCCGGCAGCTTTCTTT. Amino acids: CASSVDGPAAFF.

This clonotype was seen ten or more times. The chain carries TRBV20-1 and TRBJ1-5; 7 bases align to TRBD1. J was trimmed by 1 base and V by 6 bases; bases with no gene match: 6. In germline, CDR1 is DFQATT, CDR2 SNEGSKA (reference sequence). The CDR3 has 14 residues. The CDR3 spells CSASDRDSNQPQHF. The CDR3 DNA follows: TGCAGTGCCTCCGACAGGGACAGCAATCAGCCCCAGCATTTT.

This clonotype occurred many times. The chain combines TRBV10-2 with TRBJ2-1, with D perhaps TRBD1 (5 bases). CDR3 length equals 13 residues. Germline assignment: CDR1 WSHSY and CDR2 SAAADI. V was shortened by 2 bases and J by 9 bases, with 11 bases between the two germline ends. The CDR3 loop is CASSEVPRAEQFF. The CDR3 DNA reads as TGCGCCAGCAGTGAGGTACCCAGGGCTGAGCAGTTCTTC.

V gene TRBV27 combines with J gene TRBJ2-1; 9 nucleotides line up with TRBD2. The germline gives CDR1 MNHEY, CDR2 SMNVEV (reference sequence). CDR3 length: 15 residues. V lost 1 base and J lost 6; bases outside the gene matches: 4. DNA of the CDR3: TGTGCCAGCAGTTTATGGGGCGGGAGGGTCAATGAGCAGTTCTTC. This gives the protein CASSLWGGRVNEQFF.

This chain uses TRBV11-3 with TRBJ1-1; weak D call: TRBD1 (5 bases). The ends were cut back, 0 bases at V and 3 bases at J, with 14 bases in the middle. The length of the CDR3 is 16 residues. CDR1 and CDR2 from the germline V gene are SGHNT and YENEEA. In DNA form, the CDR3 reads TGTGCCAGCAGCTTAGATCAGGGAGGCTCGGACACTGAAGCTTTCTTT. Translated, it gives CASSLDQGGSDTEAFF.

This clonotype appeared a single time. The chain combines TRBV27 with TRBJ2-1; TRBD2 matches at 10 bases. This CDR3 has 17 amino acids. From germline, CDR1 is MNHEY and CDR2 SMNVEV (reference sequence). With 2 bases clipped from V and 7 bases from J, the junction kept 11 bases outside the gene matches. The CDR3 DNA reads as TGTGCCAGCAGTTTACTAACAGGGCTAGCGGGAGATAATGAGCAGTTCTTC. Translation gives CASSLLTGLAGDNEQFF.

This clonotype came up many times. The V call is TRBV11-2, the J call TRBJ2-7; no definite D call. Trimming took 6 bases from V and 3 from J, leaving 9 bases between them. CDR3 length equals 12 residues. CDR1 and CDR2 from the germline V gene are SGHAT and FQNNGV. CDR3 nucleotide sequence: TGTGCCAGCAGTTTCGGCGACTACGAGCAGTACTTC. Protein sequence: CASSFGDYEQYF.

J is TRBJ2-7 and V is TRBV20-1; 11 bases line up with TRBD1. In germline, CDR1 is DFQATT, CDR2 SNEGSKA (reference sequence). V trimming: 5 bases; J trimming: 7 bases; junction bases outside the gene matches: 7. The CDR3 is 13 residues long. CDR3 residues: CSARGQGAVEQYF. CDR3 nucleotides: TGCAGTGCTCGAGGACAGGGGGCAGTGGAGCAGTACTTC.

This clonotype was counted at least ten times. V is TRBV20-1 and J is TRBJ2-1; TRBD2 matches 7 bases. Trimming cost V 2 bases and J 3 bases; bases outside gene matches: 4. The germline V gene encodes CDR1 DFQATT and CDR2 SNEGSKA (reference sequence). The CDR3 length is 14 residues. This CDR3 is CSARSRESYNEQFF. The CDR3 DNA sequence: TGCAGTGCTAGATCGCGGGAGAGCTACAATGAGCAGTTCTTC.

This clonotype was seen many times. V usage is TRBV7-9 and J usage is TRBJ2-7; 7 bases agree with TRBD2. The CDR3 is 14 residues long. Germline V gene data show CDR1 as SEHNR and CDR2 as FQNEAQ (reference sequence). Trimming cost V 5 bases and J 2 bases; bases outside gene matches: 6. CDR3 bases: TGTGCCAGCAGCACCCGGGACTACACCTACGAGCAGTACTTC. Translating gives CASSTRDYTYEQYF. Based on the CDR3 plus reference TRBV7-9 and TRBJ2-7, the full variable domain is DTGVSQNPRHKITKRGQNVTFRCDPISEHNRLYWYRQTLGQGPEFLTYFQNEAQLEKSRLLSDRFSAERPKGSFSTLEIQRTEQGDSAMYLCASSTRDYTYEQYFGPGTRLTVT.